A selection of T cell receptor beta chains follows, all from one sample in a study of T cells in Graves' hyperthyroidism and ophthalmopathy. Via MiXCR, TCRdb re-called the multiplex PCR reads, giving one row per CDR3 protein. The repertoire holds about 640,000 distinct CDR3 sequences, with less than 25% as singletons. Sample: blood. The receptors come from a man aged 25-45 years with Graves' ophthalmopathy. Each CDR3 is given with its conserved first and last residue. The D gene is left open where the match is weak. Where a row states a size, it is once, few, many or the class of an expanded clone; other rows omit it.

J,D,V,size,CDR3,DNA
TRBJ2-2,TRBD1,TRBV2,many,CASSGTGNTGELFF,TGTGCCAGTTCCGGGACAGGGAACACCGGGGAGCTGTTTTTT
TRBJ2-1,NA,TRBV6-5,many,CASSYSGSPRGEQFF,TGTGCCAGCAGTTACTCTGGCAGTCCTCGGGGTGAGCAGTTCTTC
TRBJ1-1,NA,TRBV6-1,NA,CASSESSIGQMNTEAFF,TGTGCCAGCAGTGAATCATCGATTGGACAGATGAACACTGAAGCTTTCTTT
TRBJ2-7,NA,TRBV6-1,NA,CASVLGLGEQYF,TGTGCCAGCGTACTTGGACTTGGCGAGCAGTACTTC
TRBJ1-1,NA,TRBV7-2,NA,CASSPLVWGGTEAFF,TGTGCCAGCAGCCCATTAGTATGGGGCGGCACTGAAGCTTTCTTT
TRBJ1-2,TRBD1,TRBV5-6,NA,CASSLSRQGVNYGYTF,TGTGCCAGCAGCTTATCTCGGCAGGGGGTAAACTATGGCTACACCTTC
TRBJ2-1,TRBD2,TRBV19,NA,CASSIIPTSGSREQFF,TGTGCCAGTAGTATTATCCCCACTAGCGGGAGTCGCGAGCAGTTCTTC
TRBJ2-3,TRBD1,TRBV10-1,NA,CASSEFGQGADTQYF,TGCGCCAGCAGTGAGTTCGGACAGGGAGCAGATACGCAGTATTTT
TRBJ1-2,NA,TRBV9,once,CASSARNYGYTF,TGTGCCAGCAGCGCCAGAAACTATGGCTACACCTTC
TRBJ2-1,NA,TRBV5-4,NA,CASRLGGGNEQFF,TGTGCCAGCAGATTGGGCGGAGGCAATGAGCAGTTCTTC
TRBJ2-3,NA,TRBV20-1,few,CSLYHPQAGTSTDTQYF,TGCAGTCTTTATCACCCCCAGGCGGGAACTAGCACAGATACGCAGTATTTT
TRBJ2-1,TRBD2,TRBV15,NA,CATGLAGNGEQFF,TGTGCCACGGGACTAGCGGGCAATGGTGAGCAGTTCTTC
TRBJ2-7,TRBD1,TRBV29-1,many,CSVEDRDRVGDHEQYF,TGCAGCGTTGAAGATCGGGACAGGGTGGGGGACCACGAGCAGTACTTC
TRBJ2-5,TRBD2,TRBV20-1,NA,CSAQQGQSGLAGVQETQYF,TGCAGTGCGCAACAGGGTCAGTCGGGACTAGCGGGGGTCCAAGAGACCCAGTACTTC
TRBJ1-2,TRBD1,TRBV10-3,few,CAISGGQGYGYTF,TGTGCCATCAGTGGGGGACAGGGCTATGGCTACACCTTC
TRBJ2-2,TRBD2,TRBV20-1,few,CSARDRGGAGELFF,TGCAGTGCTAGAGATCGGGGGGGGGCCGGGGAGCTGTTTTTT
TRBJ2-7,NA,TRBV9,NA,CASSGCTGPTLYEQYF,TGTGCCAGCAGCGGTTGTACGGGGCCAACCCTCTACGAGCAGTACTTC
TRBJ2-1,NA,TRBV28,NA,CASSYGSTVDEQFF,TGTGCCAGCAGTTACGGGAGCACCGTCGATGAGCAGTTCTTC
TRBJ2-1,NA,TRBV27,NA,CASSPAHFNEQFF,TGTGCCAGCAGTCCTGCTCATTTCAATGAGCAGTTCTTC
TRBJ2-7,TRBD1,TRBV20-1,NA,CSAEAGTGAYEQYF,TGCAGTGCTGAAGCCGGGACAGGGGCCTACGAGCAGTACTTC
TRBJ2-3,TRBD2,TRBV20-1,few,CSAWKTSGVTDTQYF,TGCAGTGCTTGGAAAACTAGCGGGGTCACAGATACGCAGTATTTT
TRBJ2-5,NA,TRBV20-1,many,CSARRHLQETQYF,TGCAGTGCTAGACGACACCTCCAAGAGACCCAGTACTTC
TRBJ2-7,NA,TRBV20-1,few,CSARVSGGAEEQYF,TGCAGTGCTAGGGTTAGTGGGGGGGCGGAAGAGCAGTACTTC
TRBJ2-3,NA,TRBV28,NA,CASSRGNTQYF,TGTGCCAGCAGTCGGGGGAATACGCAGTATTTT
TRBJ2-7,TRBD1,TRBV4-1,NA,CASSQVFRDRGSYEQYF,TGCGCCAGCAGCCAGGTATTCCGGGACAGGGGGTCCTACGAGCAGTACTTC
TRBJ2-1,TRBD2,TRBV20-1,many,CSARLHGLAGDNEQFF,TGCAGTGCTAGACTCCATGGACTAGCGGGAGACAATGAGCAGTTCTTC
TRBJ1-2,NA,TRBV5-1,NA,CASSEPGALGYTF,TGCGCCAGCAGCGAGCCAGGGGCGCTTGGCTACACCTTC
TRBJ2-3,NA,TRBV7-8,few,CASSLVYSAREMIGTDTQYF,TGTGCCAGCAGCTTAGTTTACTCGGCCCGGGAGATGATTGGCACAGATACGCAGTATTTT
TRBJ1-5,NA,TRBV28,many,CASSLDGRGYYQPQHF,TGTGCCAGCAGTTTAGACGGCCGAGGGTATTATCAGCCCCAGCATTTT
TRBJ2-1,TRBD2,TRBV7-9,many,CASTFPGLAGEEQFF,TGTGCCAGCACTTTCCCGGGACTAGCGGGAGAGGAGCAGTTCTTC
TRBJ1-1,TRBD1,TRBV18,many,CASSPDRARGTEAFF,TGTGCCAGCTCACCAGACAGGGCTCGAGGCACTGAAGCTTTCTTT
TRBJ2-5,TRBD2,TRBV7-9,few,CASSRAGGLETQYF,TGTGCCAGCAGCCGAGCGGGAGGTCTAGAGACCCAGTACTTC
TRBJ2-1,NA,TRBV20-1,many,CSASVSSRGNEQFF,TGCAGTGCTAGTGTGTCTAGCCGGGGAAATGAGCAGTTCTTC
TRBJ2-3,TRBD2,TRBV7-9,NA,CASSLVAGEGDTQYF,TGTGCCAGCAGCTTAGTGGCGGGAGAAGGAGATACGCAGTATTTT
TRBJ1-1,TRBD1,TRBV6-1,many,CASSRQGWNTEAFF,TGTGCCAGCAGTCGACAGGGTTGGAACACTGAAGCTTTCTTT
TRBJ2-1,TRBD2,TRBV27,NA,CASSFRSSGSTYNEQFF,TGTGCCAGCAGTTTTAGGTCTAGCGGGAGCACCTACAATGAGCAGTTCTTC
TRBJ1-1,NA,TRBV2,many,CASSGMGEAFF,TGTGCCAGCAGTGGGATGGGTGAAGCTTTCTTT
TRBJ2-2,NA,TRBV14,NA,CASSQGPFGRALSANTGELFF,TGTGCCAGCAGCCAAGGTCCTTTCGGCAGAGCCCTCTCTGCGAACACCGGGGAGCTGTTTTTT
TRBJ2-7,NA,TRBV12-3/TRBV12-4,few,CASSFVGTETYEQYF,TGTGCCAGCAGTTTTGTTGGGACCGAAACCTACGAGCAGTACTTC
TRBJ2-2,NA,TRBV30,NA,CAWSRDGELFF,TGTGCCTGGAGCCGTGACGGGGAGCTGTTTTTT
TRBJ1-4,TRBD1,TRBV4-2,many,CASSQDQGANEKLFF,TGTGCCAGCAGCCAAGATCAGGGGGCTAATGAAAAACTGTTTTTT
TRBJ2-7,NA,TRBV6-5,NA,CASSYSPGTSEQYF,TGTGCCAGCAGTTACTCTCCAGGGACCAGCGAGCAGTACTTC
TRBJ2-7,NA,TRBV2,NA,CASRLVTGEQYF,TGTGCCAGCAGACTTGTGACGGGGGAGCAGTACTTC
TRBJ2-2,NA,TRBV5-5,few,CASSPGLFTPGELFF,TGTGCCAGCAGCCCGGGACTTTTCACCCCCGGGGAGCTGTTTTTT
TRBJ1-5,NA,TRBV27,many,CASSSLDGYSNQPQHF,TGTGCCAGCAGCTCCTTAGACGGGTATAGCAATCAGCCCCAGCATTTT
TRBJ2-3,TRBD2,TRBV20-1,few,CSAISGKDTQYF,TGCAGTGCCATTAGCGGGAAGGATACGCAGTATTTT
TRBJ2-7,NA,TRBV24-1,NA,CATSDRAASSYEQYF,TGTGCCACCAGTGATAGAGCGGCCAGCTCCTACGAGCAGTACTTC
TRBJ2-2,TRBD2,TRBV27,many,CASSLVASGAYTGELFF,TGTGCCAGCAGTTTAGTCGCTAGCGGAGCTTACACCGGGGAGCTGTTTTTT
TRBJ2-7,TRBD1,TRBV3-1,NA,CASSHTGGGSYEQYF,TGTGCCAGCAGCCACACAGGGGGTGGATCCTACGAGCAGTACTTC
TRBJ1-6,NA,TRBV7-2,many,CASSLAEAKSPLHF,TGTGCCAGCAGCTTAGCGGAAGCAAAATCACCCCTCCACTTT
TRBJ2-1,NA,TRBV7-9,NA,CASSPVGVAYNEQFF,TGTGCCAGCAGCCCAGTGGGGGTTGCCTACAATGAGCAGTTCTTC
TRBJ2-2,NA,TRBV6-1,NA,CASRERWSTNTGELFF,TGTGCCAGCAGAGAAAGGTGGAGTACGAACACCGGGGAGCTGTTTTTT
TRBJ2-7,NA,TRBV6-2/TRBV6-3,NA,CASRKAEGPYEQYF,TGTGCCAGCCGGAAAGCTGAGGGGCCCTACGAGCAGTACTTC
TRBJ2-3,NA,TRBV27,few,CASRQTDHTQYF,TGTGCCAGCAGACAGACTGATCATACGCAGTATTTT
TRBJ2-5,TRBD2,TRBV28,many,CASIPLAAQETQYF,TGTGCCAGCATCCCACTAGCGGCACAAGAGACCCAGTACTTC